This TCR beta chain appears in the sequencing data of a study of spatial heterogeneity in lung cancer. This clonotype was seen a single time. As to time point: sample taken at primary tumor resection. Sequencing was performed on whole RNA extracted from tumor and nontumor lung tissue, or from frozen PBMC, and the material was left unsorted. The CDR3 is 15 residues long. CDR1 and CDR2 from the germline V gene are WNHNN and SYGVQD (reference sequence). Losses at the gene ends were 2 bases for V and 5 bases for J; bases not matched to a gene: 5. One entry per CDR3 protein results from TCRdb running MiXCR on the 5' RACE reads. The sample has around 87,000 distinct CDR3 sequences; approximately 12% are singletons.

The specimen comprised PBMCs, sampled at surgery. This receptor was taken from a male donor with early-stage non-small cell lung cancer. The chain recombines TRBV10-1 with TRBJ2-3; 9 bases align to TRBD2. For the CDR3, the DNA is TGCGCCAGCAGTGAGCGGCGGGGGGGCAGAGATACGCAGTATTTT. Amino acid sequence: CASSERRGGRDTQYF.